This T cell receptor beta chain was identified in a study of T cell responses to AZD1222 COVID-19 vaccine (dated by TCRdb to the early 2020s). Background on the whole study: AZD1222 recipients with second doses at about 4 weeks or about 12 weeks were pooled, because spike-specific TCR depth and breadth did not differ between schedules. A total of 240 or so trial participants underwent TCR sequencing, of whom around 210 had received two doses of AZD1222 and around 25 had received two doses of the MenACWY control vaccine. Trial participants were enrolled by age into subgroups of 18-55, 56-69 and 70-plus years, and around 150, 29 and 61 TCR-sequenced participants, respectively, were included in these subgroups. General findings and caveats noted by the study authors: Reportedly, almost half of the unique spike-specific TCRs recognized epitopes lying outside the regions that are mutated in the B.1.351 and B.1.1.7 variants. Because no day 14 peak-response samples were available, repertoires were characterized only after the peak T cell response. Conclusions about previously exposed vaccinees are limited because only 5 or 6 AZD1222 recipients were SARS-CoV-2 seropositive at baseline. CD4 TCRs associated with the vaccine covered the entire spike protein, and the dominant responses were in regions 160-218 and 743-854. Most participants were white British and females outnumbered males, and the authors suggested that clonal diversity may have been underestimated. A significant rise in spike-specific TCR breadth and depth was observed after two AZD1222 doses relative to day 0 and relative to MenACWY recipients. The 56-69-year group was small, and its depth increase did not reach significance, likely because of low power.

The label giving this sample's time point can be read as: baseline before first vaccination. Vaccinee samples came from UK trials COV001 and COV002, including a single-blind randomized controlled phase 2/3 trial of AZD1222 (ChAdOx1 nCoV-19) in healthy adults. For TCRbeta chain sequencing, PBMC samples were collected from trial participants at day 0 and at day 28 after the second dose. The CDR3 regions of human TCRbeta chains were analyzed by immunosequencing. As for how the authors treated the data: Repertoire TCRs were checked for matches against a reference library of SARS-CoV-2-specific TCRs that had been generated using the MIRA antigen-specificity platform. Breadth was defined as the fraction of unique TCRs that were SARS-CoV-2-associated. Depth was defined as the fraction of total T cells that were SARS-CoV-2-associated. Using the MIRA data, each spike-specific TCR was assigned both to the spike region to which the TCR was reactive and to a CD4 or CD8 class. Log10-transformed breadth and depth values were compared by one-way ANOVA with Sidak's multiple comparisons tests. TCRdb took this table from immuneACCESS and kept in-frame rearrangements with V and J called. Such tables lack part of the clones; where checked against another copy, unresolved V genes explain under half of the gap, and the rest is unexplained. The V and J calls and clone size were taken over from that table, and D and trimming were inferred from the DNA. Counted in this sample were about 140,000 clones; under 95% of them appeared once. The ten largest clones represent about 3% of the sample.

From its cysteine to its phenylalanine, the CDR3 spans 16 amino acids. CDR3 DNA only is kept here, 48 bases in frame from base 1. From the germline V gene (reference sequence), CDR1 is GTSNPN and CDR2 is SVGIG. V is reduced by 5 bases and J by 0 bases, leaving a spacing of 16 bases between them. A note on this clone: What antigen it recognizes has not been identified. Base qualities are not recorded, but no much larger clone differs from it by a single base.

Material: peripheral blood, obtained on day 0 of AZD1222 vaccination. The receptor comes from an adult in good health. The V gene is TRBV30 and the J gene is TRBJ1-4; matching of 6 bases hints at TRBD1 as the D gene. The bases read TGTGCCTGGGGCCAAAGGAGACAGGCAACTAATGAAAAACTGTTTTTT. This codes for CAWGQRRQATNEKLFF.